The 17 T cell receptor beta chains below come from one sample, sequenced in a study of blood T cell repertoires in COVID-19. The repertoire was sequenced with immunoSEQ multiplex PCR; TCRdb's copy has only in-frame clones and lacks some. This table holds about 120,000 clones, 80% to 90% found once. Sequenced material: peripheral blood. These receptors came from a man aged 40-49 years with acute or convalescent COVID-19.

This clone was detected only a few times. V usage is TRBV6-2 or TRBV6-3 and J usage is TRBJ2-3; tentatively, D is TRBD2 (5 bases). Germline V gene lookup returns CDR1 MNHEY and CDR2 SVGEGT. The CDR3 is 18 amino acids. Trimming shortened V by 0 bases and J by 0 bases, and 16 bases separated the two germline ends. Here the CDR3 reads CASSYSRLSVTSTDTQYF. As DNA, the CDR3 is TGTGCCAGCAGTTACTCGAGGCTTAGCGTCACTAGCACAGATACGCAGTATTTT.

In this sample, this clone turned up once. This chain joins TRBV7-2 and TRBJ2-5, with D perhaps TRBD1 (6 bases). The V gene lost 2 bases and the J gene lost 3 bases, with 10 bases spanning the gap. This CDR3 is 14 amino acids long. Per the germline V gene, CDR1 is SGHTA and CDR2 is FQGNSA. The CDR3: CASSLLGTKETQYF. CDR3 in DNA: TGTGCCAGCAGCTTACTCGGGACAAAAGAGACCCAGTACTTC.

The V call is TRBV9, the J call TRBJ1-2, with 7 nucleotides matching TRBD1. The CDR3 contains 14 residues. The J segment lost 4 bases and the V segment lost 2 bases, leaving 5 bases of the junction unmatched. Germline V gene sequence: CDR1 SGDLS, CDR2 YYNGEE. CDR3 coding DNA: TGTGCCAGCAGCGTGGGGGACAGTCCCTATGGCTACACCTTC. This encodes CASSVGDSPYGYTF.

The CDR3 bases are TGTGCCAGCAGCTTAGGCGCTAGCGGGAACAATGAGCAGTTCTTC. Amino acid sequence: CASSLGASGNNEQFF. The chain links TRBV7-2 to TRBJ2-1; 9 bases map to TRBD2. Losses at the gene ends were 1 base for V and 5 bases for J; bases not matched to a gene: 3. CDR1 is SGHTA, CDR2 FQGNSA, per germline. The CDR3 consists of 15 residues.

This clone has only one observation. The CDR3 DNA is TGTGCCAGCAGCCCTTCAGGGGGCATGGGTCAGCCCCAGCATTTT. Protein product: CASSPSGGMGQPQHF. The rearrangement links TRBV6-6 to TRBJ1-5, with TRBD1 identical over 8 bases. J gave up 6 bases and V 6 bases, and 10 bases lay outside the gene matches. The CDR3 covers 15 residues. CDR1 and CDR2 (germline): MNHNY, SVGAGI (reference sequence).

This chain uses TRBV4-1 with TRBJ2-1; TRBD2 might be the D (6 bases). The CDR3 length is 16 residues. Germline assignment: CDR1 MGHRA and CDR2 YSYEKL. Trimming took off 2 bases at V and 4 bases at J, with 15 bases between the two ends. This CDR3 reads CASSQLIGGIYNEQFF. The CDR3 DNA reads TGCGCCAGCAGCCAATTGATCGGAGGGATATACAATGAGCAGTTCTTC.

The chain is built from TRBV19 and TRBJ2-3; 9 positions agree with TRBD1. Trimming removed 4 bases from V and 5 bases from J; junction bases left unmatched: 7. CDR1 LNHDA and CDR2 SQIVND come from the germline V gene (reference sequence). This CDR3 comprises 15 residues. The CDR3 sequence is CASSRPGTGIDTQYF. CDR3 bases: TGTGCCAGTAGTAGACCCGGGACAGGGATAGATACGCAGTATTTT.

This sequence joins TRBV5-1 and TRBJ2-3; D may be TRBD2 (7 bases). Trimming took 0 bases from V and 5 from J, leaving 13 bases between them. The CDR3 contains 15 residues. Germline V gene sequence: CDR1 SGHRS, CDR2 YFSETQ. CDR3 in DNA: TGCGCCAGCAGCTTGGTGCAGGGGAGGGGAGATACGCAGTATTTT. Translation: CASSLVQGRGDTQYF.

The chain's CDR3 is CSVRGGTGELFF. CDR3 DNA: TGCAGCGTCCGCGGAGGGACCGGGGAGCTGTTTTTT. V usage is TRBV29-1 and J usage is TRBJ2-2; D possibly corresponds to TRBD2 (6 bases). V lost 6 bases to trimming and J lost 5 bases, with 10 bases between them. The CDR3 totals 12 residues. The germline CDR1 and CDR2 sequences are SQVTM and ANQGSEA.

The table lists this clone with a few counts. This sequence joins TRBV19 and TRBJ2-5; TRBD1 aligns across 7 bases. The CDR3 consists of 16 residues. The junction had 14 bases not matched to a gene; V was cut back by 6 bases and J by 4 bases. From germline, CDR1 is LNHDA and CDR2 SQIVND (reference sequence). The DNA for the CDR3 is TGTGCCAGTAGCAAACAGGGGTTCGGCCTTATAGAGACCCAGTACTTC. Its translation: CASSKQGFGLIETQYF.

This chain links TRBV14 with TRBJ2-5; weak D call: TRBD2 (6 bases). Trimming took 0 bases from V and 7 from J, leaving 15 bases between them. This CDR3 region has 15 residues. Germline V gives CDR1 SGHDN, CDR2 FVKESK. For the CDR3, the DNA is TGTGCCAGCAGCCAAGATCCGGAGGGTGTCGGGACCCAGTACTTC. Its translation is CASSQDPEGVGTQYF.

This chain links TRBV30 with TRBJ1-5, with a possible D match to TRBD1 (5 bases). Germline V lookup: CDR1 GTSNPN, CDR2 SVGIG (reference sequence). Trimming removed 3 bases at V and 10 bases at J, with 16 bases between. The CDR3 runs 13 residues. The CDR3 DNA follows: TGTGCCTGGAGCCTACAAACAAGGGGCCCCCAGCATTTT. This translates into CAWSLQTRGPQHF.

This CDR3 is CASSLGGVYGNTIYF. CDR3 DNA sequence: TGTGCCAGCAGCCTGGGCGGGGTCTACGGAAACACCATATATTTT. V gene TRBV7-2 combines with J gene TRBJ1-3; D is uncertain. Germline loops: CDR1 SGHTA, CDR2 FQGNSA. Trimming took 5 bases from V and 4 from J, leaving 15 bases between them. This CDR3 spans 15 amino acids. The entire variable domain, with the rest obtained from reference TRBV7-2 and TRBJ1-3, is as follows: GAGVSQSPSNKVTEKGKDVELRCDPISGHTALYWYRQSLGQGLEFLIYFQGNSAPDKSGLPSDRFSAERTGGSVSTLTIQRTQQEDSAVYLCASSLGGVYGNTIYFGEGSWLTVV.

The chain uses TRBV2 and TRBJ2-7; no clear D. Trimming pared 7 bases from V and 5 bases from J, leaving 9 bases between. The CDR3 runs 11 residues. Germline V CDR1 and CDR2: SNHLY, FYNNEI. CDR3 protein: CASTERHEQYF. CDR3 sequence (DNA): TGTGCCAGCACAGAACGTCACGAGCAGTACTTC.

This chain connects TRBV9 to TRBJ1-3; D remains ambiguous. Germline V gene data show CDR1 as SGDLS and CDR2 as YYNGEE. Trimming pared 3 bases from V and 0 bases from J, leaving 10 bases between. There are 15 residues in the CDR3. CDR3 loop: CASSEDSYSGNTIYF. CDR3 nucleotides: TGTGCCAGCAGCGAGGACTCCTACTCTGGAAACACCATATATTTT.

This chain connects TRBV7-3 to TRBJ1-1, with TRBD1 identical over 9 bases. Germline CDR1 SGHTA, CDR2 FQGTGA. Trimming removed 5 bases from V and 2 bases from J; junction bases left unmatched: 9. The CDR3 runs to 16 residues. CDR3 region: CASSPSRDRDNTEAFF. Here the CDR3 DNA reads TGTGCCAGCAGCCCCTCCCGGGACAGGGATAACACTGAAGCTTTCTTT.

V is TRBV7-3 and J is TRBJ1-6; 7 nucleotides line up with TRBD1. V lost 2 bases to trimming and J lost 8 bases; unmatched junction nucleotides: 6. CDR1 is SGHTA, CDR2 FQGTGA, per germline. There are 15 residues in the CDR3. The CDR3 here is CASSLDPGQYSPLHF. CDR3 DNA: TGTGCCAGCAGCTTAGATCCGGGACAGTATTCACCCCTCCACTTT.